This T cell receptor beta chain was identified during a study of sequential checkpoint blockade in melanoma (dated by TCRdb to about 2019). About the study as a whole: Patients were assigned by 1:1 randomization to either first-line nivolumab followed by ipilimumab (arm A) or ipilimumab followed by nivolumab (arm B). Both trial sequences were followed by maintenance nivolumab. Around 80% of the matched pre- and post-treatment tumor biopsy pairs came from the same lesion. For twenty-two patients, matched tumor biopsies were taken both before treatment and at week 13, after single-agent nivolumab (arm A) or ipilimumab (arm B). DNA from 75 to 95 pretreatment melanoma tumor samples underwent TCRbeta immunosequencing. The full study reports these points: PD-L1 staining and CD8+ T-cell counts correlated with tumor T-cell fraction and clonality, whereas mutational load did not. Validation of the response-prediction model combining TCR metrics and mutation burden is needed in larger, independent patient cohorts. Among patients in the nivolumab-first arm (arm A), tumor TIL clonality before treatment was associated with response (P = .04). Within-arm analyses of tumor T-cell fraction were constrained by small sample sizes and reduced statistical power. Achieving clinical benefit was about 30 times more likely for patients whose tumor T-cell fraction and clonality increased by week 13.

The immunoSEQ Assay was used to immunosequence TCRbeta CDR3 regions from genomic DNA. Before high-throughput sequencing, the genomic DNA was amplified using bias-controlled multiplex PCR. Under the source paper's analysis protocol: To quantify the absolute abundance of each unique TCRbeta CDR3 region, the sequences were collapsed and filtered. Clonality, defined as 1 minus Pielou's evenness, was calculated using only productive rearrangements. To compute tumor T-cell fraction, TCRbeta template counts were normalized to usable DNA, with usable DNA estimated from several housekeeping genes. Clones with significantly greater frequencies in on-treatment versus baseline samples were identified using a previously published method. The table comes from immuneACCESS by way of TCRdb, which keeps in-frame sequences with V and J called. Part of the clones is missing from these tables; in studies checked, under half for an unresolved V gene and the rest for unknown reasons. V and J calls and clone size are copied from that table; D and trimming were computed from the DNA. The sample table records 4,500 to 5,500 clones; around 30% of these occur just once. The biggest ten clones account for roughly 10% of the sample.

The treatment or condition label here, explained by the study, means: randomized to nivolumab then ipilimumab (arm A) or the reverse (arm B). No trial patient had received prior DNA-damaging chemotherapy. The samples were obtained from melanoma patients enrolled in CheckMate 064, an open-label, randomized phase II trial testing sequential checkpoint blockade. Genomic DNA from formalin-fixed paraffin-embedded (FFPE) tissue samples was used for tumor TCR sequencing. The CDR3, cysteine through phenylalanine, is 15 amino acids long. The CDR3 DNA has 45 bases and is translated from base 1. CDR1 is given as MDHEN and CDR2 as SYDVKM, both from the germline V gene. Trimming costs V 7 bases and J 4 bases, and their ends lie 17 bases apart. In regard to this clone: Its antigen is not yet known. Qualities for individual bases were not recorded, and no much larger clone is one base off.

The TCR was taken from a human donor with melanoma. Sequencing was performed on tumor tissue (inferred from file names), taken from a patient given nivolumab and ipilimumab in sequence. This receptor chain uses TRBV28 and TRBJ1-5; TRBD1 could be the D gene, as 5 bases match. The CDR3 amino acid sequence is: CASISRTLANQPQHF. The DNA is as follows: TGTGCCAGCATCTCCCGGACACTGGCAAATCAGCCCCAGCATTTT. With the portions outside the CDR3 filled from the reference TRBV28 and TRBJ1-5 genes, the complete variable region becomes DVKVTQSSRYLVKRTGEKVFLECVQDMDHENMFWYRQDPGLGLRLIYFSYDVKMKEKGDIPEGYSVSREKKERFSLILESASTNQTSMYLCASISRTLANQPQHFGDGTRLSIL.